These 11 T cell receptor beta chains were all obtained from the same sample, sequenced in a study of T cell changes during pregnancy in multiple sclerosis (dated by TCRdb to between 2018 and 2021). Libraries were constructed by the immunoSEQ multiplex PCR assay. The table comes from immuneACCESS by way of TCRdb, which keeps in-frame sequences with V and J called. Part of the clones is missing from these tables; in studies checked, under half for an unresolved V gene and the rest for unknown reasons. The sample records tens of thousands of clones, 85% to 90% of which are singletons. 0.5% to 0.75% of the sample rests with the top ten. The starting material was CD4+ T cells from peripheral blood mononuclear cells, obtained in the first trimester of pregnancy. The receptors originated from a female donor with multiple sclerosis, enrolled in a pregnancy study.

J is TRBJ2-7 and V is TRBV18; TRBD1 matches 7 bases. The trim removed 6 bases at V and 6 bases at J, leaving 14 bases unmatched. The CDR3 runs to 15 residues. Germline CDR1 is KGHSH and CDR2 is LQKENI. The CDR3 region has the DNA TGTGCCAGCTCGCCCGACAGGGTGACTTCCCCCGAGCAGTACTTC. Protein product: CASSPDRVTSPEQYF. The whole variable domain, filled in from reference TRBV18 and TRBJ2-7, reads NAGVMQNPRHLVRRRGQEARLRCSPMKGHSHVYWYRQLPEEGLKFMVYLQKENIIDESGMPKERFSAEFPKEGPSILRIQQVVRGDSAAYFCASSPDRVTSPEQYFGPGTRLTVT.

This chain connects TRBV7-2 to TRBJ1-1; 9 bases agree with TRBD1. Trimming at V came to 5 bases and at J to 5 bases, leaving 9 bases not matched to a gene. The CDR3 length is 15 residues. The germline CDR1 and CDR2 sequences are SGHTA and FQGNSA. Written as DNA, the CDR3 is TGTGCCAGCAGCACCCGACAGGGGGGAAGTACTGAAGCTTTCTTT. Amino acids: CASSTRQGGSTEAFF.

The J gene is TRBJ2-2, the V gene TRBV4-1; D remains ambiguous. V dropped 1 base and J dropped 3 bases, with 9 bases sitting between them. CDR3 size: 15 residues. Looked up from germline, CDR1 is MGHRA and CDR2 is YSYEKL. The DNA for the CDR3 is TGCGCCAGCAGCCAAGCTGACACATACACCGGGGAGCTGTTTTTT. Protein product: CASSQADTYTGELFF.

The rearrangement uses TRBV18 and TRBJ2-1; weak D call: TRBD1 (7 bases). The germline V gene has CDR1 KGHSH and CDR2 LQKENI. This CDR3 region has 14 residues. V was cut by 5 bases and J by 10 bases, with 18 bases left in between. The CDR3 region is CASSGGGGLVEQFF. CDR3 bases: TGTGCCAGCTCAGGAGGGGGCGGGTTGGTGGAGCAGTTCTTC.

The chain has TRBV2 and TRBJ1-6, with TRBD1 matching 8 bases. Germline V CDR1 and CDR2: SNHLY, FYNNEI. CDR3 length equals 16 residues. V was pared by 3 bases and J by 9 bases, with 10 bases of the junction left unmatched. Written as DNA, the CDR3 is TGTGCCAGCAGTGACCGGGACAGGCTTTTGGGTTCACCCCTCCACTTT. It yields the protein CASSDRDRLLGSPLHF. The full variable domain, in which reference TRBV2 and TRBJ1-6 provide the parts outside the CDR3, is EPEVTQTPSHQVTQMGQEVILRCVPISNHLYFYWYRQILGQKVEFLVSFYNNEISEKSEIFDDQFSVERPDGSNFTLKIRSTKLEDSAMYFCASSDRDRLLGSPLHFGNGTRLTVT.

The chain links TRBV19 to TRBJ2-1; 10 bases line up with TRBD2. Trimming took 4 bases from V and 3 from J; bases not matched to a gene: 3. Germline V gene sequence: CDR1 LNHDA, CDR2 SQIVND (reference sequence). The CDR3 sequence is 15 residues long. CDR3 residues: CASSTGTSDYNEQFF. As DNA, the CDR3 is TGTGCCAGTAGTACCGGGACTAGCGACTACAATGAGCAGTTCTTC. Variable domain in full (rest from reference TRBV19 and TRBJ2-1): DGGITQSPKYLFRKEGQNVTLSCEQNLNHDAMYWYRQDPGQGLRLIYYSQIVNDFQKGDIAEGYSVSREKKESFPLTVTSAQKNPTAFYLCASSTGTSDYNEQFFGPGTRLTVL.

The V call is TRBV6-1, the J call TRBJ1-1; TRBD1 is a possible D gene (6 bases). The CDR3 runs to 15 residues. Trimming removed 5 bases from V and 1 base from J, with 14 bases in between. The germline V gene has CDR1 MNHNS and CDR2 SASEGT. The CDR3 bases are TGTGCCAGCAGTAGAGTGTGGGACAAGAACACTGAAGCTTTCTTT. It yields the protein CASSRVWDKNTEAFF.

This clone was detected once. The chain links TRBV18 to TRBJ2-7; no firm D call. This CDR3 region has 12 residues. Trimming removed 6 bases at V and 7 bases at J, with 13 bases between. Looked up from germline, CDR1 is KGHSH and CDR2 is LQKENI. CDR3 coding DNA: TGTGCCAGCTCGTTACCCGGTCGGGAGCAGTACTTC. Its translation: CASSLPGREQYF.

The V gene is TRBV7-6, the J gene TRBJ2-7; 8 bases fit TRBD2. V was pared by 3 bases and J by 5 bases, with 9 bases of the junction left unmatched. The CDR3 loop spans 15 amino acids. CDR1 is SGHVS and CDR2 is FNYEAQ in the germline V gene. The CDR3 DNA is TGTGCCAGCAGCTTGGGGGGGACGGGAGGGAACGAGCAGTACTTC. Protein sequence: CASSLGGTGGNEQYF.

This sequence joins TRBV10-3 and TRBJ2-7, with a weak D call TRBD1 (5 bases). This CDR3 contains 11 residues. V was trimmed by 6 bases and J by 3 bases, leaving 6 bases between them. Germline CDR1 reads ENHRY; CDR2 reads SYGVKD. CDR3 region: CAISDSYEQYF. CDR3 DNA sequence: TGTGCCATCAGCGACAGCTACGAGCAGTACTTC.

This sequence joins TRBV19 and TRBJ2-4, with 9 bases matching TRBD2. J lost 0 bases, V lost 4 bases, and 16 bases had no gene match. CDR1 and CDR2 from the germline V gene are LNHDA and SQIVND (reference sequence). CDR3 length equals 20 residues. As DNA, the CDR3 is TGTGCCAGTAGTAAACCACTCGGTGGGGCGGGAGGGTTAGCCAAAAACATTCAGTACTTC. Translated, it gives CASSKPLGGAGGLAKNIQYF.